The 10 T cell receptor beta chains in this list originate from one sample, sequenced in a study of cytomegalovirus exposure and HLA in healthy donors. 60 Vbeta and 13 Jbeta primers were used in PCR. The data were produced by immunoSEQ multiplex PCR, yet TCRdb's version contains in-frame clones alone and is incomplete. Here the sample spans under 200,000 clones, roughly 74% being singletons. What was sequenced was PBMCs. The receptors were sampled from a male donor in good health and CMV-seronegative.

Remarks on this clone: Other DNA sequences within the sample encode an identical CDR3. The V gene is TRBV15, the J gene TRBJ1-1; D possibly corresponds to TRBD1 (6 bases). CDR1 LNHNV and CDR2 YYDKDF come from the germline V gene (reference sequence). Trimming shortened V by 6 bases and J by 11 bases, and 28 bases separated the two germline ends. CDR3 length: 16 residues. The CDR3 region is CATSDPTRQASILAFF. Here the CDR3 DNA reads TGTGCCACCAGTGATCCGACCCGACAGGCCTCGATTCTCGCTTTCTTT.

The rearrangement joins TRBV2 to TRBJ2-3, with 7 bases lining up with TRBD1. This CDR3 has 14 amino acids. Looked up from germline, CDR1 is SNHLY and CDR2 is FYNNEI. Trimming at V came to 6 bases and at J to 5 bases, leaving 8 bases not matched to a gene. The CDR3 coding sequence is TGTGCCAGCAGACGGGACAGCTTTAAAGATACGCAGTATTTT. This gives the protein CASRRDSFKDTQYF.

The CDR3 DNA reads as TGTGCCAGCTCAAGTGCCAGCGGGAGGAGTAACGAGCAGTACTTC. Translated: CASSSASGRSNEQYF. V and J are TRBV18 and TRBJ2-7; TRBD2 matches 9 bases. Germline V CDR1 and CDR2: KGHSH, LQKENI. The CDR3 is 15 amino acids. The V segment lost 5 bases and the J segment 5 bases; nucleotides outside the gene matches: 10.

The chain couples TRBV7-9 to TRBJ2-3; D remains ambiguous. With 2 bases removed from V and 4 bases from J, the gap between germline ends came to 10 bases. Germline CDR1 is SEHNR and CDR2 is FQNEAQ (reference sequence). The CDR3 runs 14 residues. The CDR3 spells CASSLLGSPDTQYF. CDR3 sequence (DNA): TGTGCCAGCAGCTTACTAGGTTCTCCAGATACGCAGTATTTT.

The CDR3 DNA reads as TGTGCCAGCAGCCCGTTACTAGTCGAGCAGTTCTTC. Translation gives CASSPLLVEQFF. The J gene is TRBJ2-1, the V gene TRBV7-2; maybe TRBD2 (5 bases). CDR1 is SGHTA and CDR2 is FQGNSA in the germline V gene. The length of the CDR3 is 12 residues. V lost 5 bases, J lost 10 bases, and 12 bases lay in between.

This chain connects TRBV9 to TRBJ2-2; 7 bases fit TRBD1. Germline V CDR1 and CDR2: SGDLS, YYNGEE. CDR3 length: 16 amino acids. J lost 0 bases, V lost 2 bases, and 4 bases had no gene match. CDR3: CASSVQGTANTGELFF. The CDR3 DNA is TGTGCCAGCAGCGTTCAGGGGACAGCGAACACCGGGGAGCTGTTTTTT.

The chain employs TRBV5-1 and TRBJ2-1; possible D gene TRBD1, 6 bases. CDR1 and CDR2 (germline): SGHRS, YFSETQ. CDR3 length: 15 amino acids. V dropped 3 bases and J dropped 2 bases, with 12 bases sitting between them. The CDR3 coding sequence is TGCGCCAGCAGCTCCTCCGGGACAACCTACAATGAGCAGTTCTTC. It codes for CASSSSGTTYNEQFF.

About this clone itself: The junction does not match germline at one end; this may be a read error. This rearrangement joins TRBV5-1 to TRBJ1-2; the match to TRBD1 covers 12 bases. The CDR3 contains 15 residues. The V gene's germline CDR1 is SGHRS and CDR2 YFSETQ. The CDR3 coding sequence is TGCGTCAGCAGCTTCACGGGACAGGGGGCCCTCGGCTACACCTTC. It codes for CVSSFTGQGALGYTF.

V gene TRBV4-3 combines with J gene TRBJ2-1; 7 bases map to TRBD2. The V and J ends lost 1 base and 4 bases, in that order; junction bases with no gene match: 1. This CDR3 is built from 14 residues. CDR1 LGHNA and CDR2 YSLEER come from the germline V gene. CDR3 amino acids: CASSQGTRYNEQFF. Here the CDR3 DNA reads TGCGCCAGCAGCCAAGGGACTAGATACAATGAGCAGTTCTTC.

This CDR3 reads CASSLDRKGTYEQYF. The DNA of the CDR3 is TGTGCCAGCAGCTTGGACAGAAAAGGCACCTACGAGCAGTACTTC. The chain carries TRBV11-1 and TRBJ2-7, with a weak D call TRBD1 (6 bases). Trimming took off 3 bases at V and 2 bases at J, with 14 bases between the two ends. The CDR3 runs to 15 residues. Germline V gene sequence: CDR1 SGHAT, CDR2 FQDESV (reference sequence). Full variable domain (outside the CDR3, taken from reference TRBV11-1 and TRBJ2-7): EAEVAQSPRYKITEKSQAVAFWCDPISGHATLYWYRQILGQGPELLVQFQDESVVDDSQLPKDRFSAERLKGVDSTLKIQPAELGDSAMYLCASSLDRKGTYEQYFGPGTRLTVT.